This TCR beta chain stems from a study of OX40 agonist ivuxolimab in advanced cancers. Background for the entire study: Ivuxolimab was an agonistic, fully human IgG2 monoclonal antibody directed against OX40 (CD134), a costimulatory receptor. Intravenous ivuxolimab was administered to patients every 2 weeks at six dose levels: 0.01, 0.1, 0.3, 1.5, 3 and 10 mg/kg. Of the roughly 52 dose-escalation patients, hepatocellular carcinoma was present in about 19, melanoma in some 15, renal cell carcinoma in 9 and head and neck cancer in 9. The dose-escalation cohort was about 83% male with a mean age of around 64 years, ranging from roughly 20 to 80. Patients were allowed to have had prior anti-PD-1, anti-PD-L1 or anti-CTLA-4 therapy, and approximately 40% of the dose-escalation patients had previously received checkpoint inhibitors. Three dose-escalation patients achieved partial responses, one with hepatocellular carcinoma and two with cutaneous melanoma. Peripheral TCRbeta sequencing was intended to test whether TCR sequence diversity was altered and clonal T-cell expansion was caused by ivuxolimab. The paper covers the monotherapy dose-escalation part of the phase I ivuxolimab trial, which included N of about 56 patients.

Beyond this particular receptor, the publication reports: The antigen specificity of the peripheral T cells that underwent clonal expansion was not determined. At doses of 0.1 to 3.0 mg/kg, clonal expansion of both CD4+ and CD8+ T cells in blood was seen between baseline and week 6. In partial responders in the 0.1-3.0 mg/kg groups, normalized peripheral clonal expansion was found to be among the lowest, especially among CD8+ T cells. Low levels of normalized T-cell clonal expansion were also seen in some patients who did not respond. On average, CD8+ T cells showed more expanded clones than CD4+ T cells after ivuxolimab.

Genomic DNA was extracted from sorted cells for sequencing of the TCRbeta CDR3 region. TCRbeta CDR3 regions were sequenced using the immunoSEQ Assay. The clones in this table, taken by TCRdb from immuneACCESS, are in-frame only. Not every clone is retained; where verified, under half of the shortfall comes from an unresolved V gene, and the cause of the rest is unknown. This sample lists 20,000 to 30,000 clones; approximately 91% were detected once. Around 49% of the sample rests with the top ten. At the junction V is shortened by 6 bases and J by 3 bases, with 18 bases in between. The CDR3 holds 15 amino acids from the cysteine to the phenylalanine. Here the CDR3 DNA is all that survives: 45 bases in frame from base 1. CDR1 and CDR2, per the germline V gene, are SGHTA and FQGNSA. The trial excluded patients who had a history of autoimmune disease or were on systemic immunosuppression. Peripheral blood for TCR sequencing was collected from all dose cohorts at baseline, on cycle 4 day 1, and on cycle 7 day 1. The samples were drawn from a first-in-human, open-label, multicenter phase I dose-escalation trial of ivuxolimab. Adults with locally advanced or metastatic melanoma, renal cell carcinoma, hepatocellular carcinoma or head and neck squamous cell carcinoma were enrolled in the trial. Before TCR sequencing, CD4+ T cells and CD8+ T cells from peripheral blood were sorted into separate populations.

This clone showed up just once. Its target antigen remains unknown. The input lacks base qualities; no much larger clone sits a single base away. Sequences were derived from CD4+ or CD8+ T cells sorted from blood, sampled in a trial of the OX40 agonist ivuxolimab. The sequence was obtained from an adult with an advanced solid tumor such as melanoma, head and neck, liver or kidney cancer. This chain joins TRBV7-2 to TRBJ2-7; the D call is tentative, TRBD1 or TRBD2, as each matches 5 bases. In nucleotide form, the sequence is TGTGCCAGCAGTTTAACTACCGGGACGGACTACGAGCAGTACTTC. This translates into CASSLTTGTDYEQYF.